Shown below are 30 T cell receptor beta chains from a single sample sequenced in a study of blood T cell repertoires in COVID-19. The method was immunoSEQ multiplex PCR; TCRdb's version includes in-frame clones alone and lacks a portion of them. The sample contains 150,000 to 160,000 clones, 80% to 90% of which appear only once. Source material: peripheral blood. These receptors were taken from a woman aged 40 to 50 with acute or convalescent COVID-19.

V usage is TRBV9 and J usage is TRBJ2-2; the match to TRBD2 covers 8 bases. The germline V gene has CDR1 SGDLS and CDR2 YYNGEE. The CDR3 spans 15 residues. The V segment lost 3 bases and the J segment 5 bases; nucleotides outside the gene matches: 6. In nucleotides, the CDR3 is TGTGCCAGCAGCGGACGGGGGGGCGGGACCGGGGAGCTGTTTTTT. This encodes CASSGRGGGTGELFF.

The chain uses TRBV28 and TRBJ1-2; D gene unclear. Germline CDR1 is MDHEN and CDR2 is SYDVKM. The CDR3 has 13 amino acids. V lost 6 bases and J 3 bases, leaving 11 bases between the germline ends. The CDR3 here is CASRQPSDYGYTF. In DNA, the CDR3 is TGTGCCAGCAGACAACCTTCAGACTATGGCTACACCTTC.

This clone was counted once. The J gene is TRBJ2-1, the V gene TRBV6-5; 7 nucleotides line up with TRBD1. CDR3 size: 13 residues. Per the germline V gene, CDR1 is MNHEY and CDR2 is SVGAGI. With V trimmed by 6 bases and J by 6 bases, 5 bases remained unmatched. The CDR3 is CASSRTGVNEQFF. DNA of the CDR3: TGTGCCAGCAGCCGAACAGGGGTCAATGAGCAGTTCTTC.

The rearrangement uses TRBV5-1 and TRBJ2-1; a possible D gene is TRBD2 (5 bases). Germline CDR1 SGHRS, CDR2 YFSETQ. CDR3 size: 13 residues. Trimming took 0 bases from V and 9 from J, leaving 10 bases between them. CDR3 sequence (DNA): TGCGCCAGCAGCTTGGACGGGGTGGGTGAGCAGTTCTTC. Protein sequence: CASSLDGVGEQFF.

This rearrangement joins TRBV27 to TRBJ2-7; tentatively, D is TRBD1 (5 bases). Trimming pared 3 bases from V and 4 bases from J, leaving 10 bases between. The CDR3 is 13 amino acids. Germline-derived CDR1 and CDR2 are MNHEY and SMNVEV (reference sequence). CDR3 DNA sequence: TGTGCCAGCAGTTTTGGGGCCGAATACGAGCAGTACTTC. It translates to CASSFGAEYEQYF.

The chain combines TRBV3-1 (or the pseudogene TRBV3-2) with TRBJ1-5; D ambiguous. This CDR3 contains 13 residues. V shed 1 base and J shed 9 bases, with 10 bases lying between them. Germline assignment: CDR1 LGHDT and CDR2 YNNKEL (reference sequence). The CDR3 region has the DNA TGTGCCAGCAGCCAAGTTCCCATCGGGCCCCAGCATTTT. Protein product: CASSQVPIGPQHF.

The CDR3 here is CSVERDIGRTQYF. The CDR3 DNA follows: TGCAGCGTGGAGAGGGATATCGGTCGTACGCAGTATTTT. The chain couples TRBV29-1 to TRBJ2-3; D may be TRBD2 (5 bases). Trimming took 6 bases from V and 8 from J, leaving 18 bases between them. The germline V gene has CDR1 SQVTM and CDR2 ANQGSEA. The CDR3 length is 13 residues.

The chain joins TRBV4-1 to TRBJ1-6; 10 bases align to TRBD1. In germline, CDR1 is MGHRA, CDR2 YSYEKL. Trimming at V came to 0 bases and at J to 4 bases, leaving 6 bases not matched to a gene. This CDR3 has 18 amino acids. CDR3: CASSQDKRTGGYNSPLHF. The CDR3 DNA reads TGCGCCAGCAGCCAAGATAAGCGGACAGGGGGATATAATTCACCCCTCCACTTT.

J is TRBJ1-2 and V is TRBV28, with D possibly TRBD1 on 5 matching bases. Per the germline V gene, CDR1 is MDHEN and CDR2 is SYDVKM. The CDR3 contains 11 residues. Trimming took 9 bases from V and 4 from J, leaving 9 bases between them. The CDR3 sequence is CASRQIYGYTF. Written as DNA, the CDR3 is TGTGCCAGTAGACAGATCTATGGCTACACCTTC.

This rearrangement joins TRBV1 to TRBJ2-7; TRBD2 was called by the table and not checked on the DNA. TRBV1 is labeled a pseudogene. This CDR3 is 15 amino acids long. The CDR3 sequence is CTSRLGLAGRYEQYF. The CDR3 DNA follows: TGCACCAGCCGGTTGGGACTAGCGGGAAGGTACGAGCAGTACTTC.

The rearrangement joins TRBV15 to TRBJ1-4; no firm D call. The CDR3 contains 14 residues. The V gene lost 1 base and the J gene lost 6 bases, with 9 bases spanning the gap. Looked up from germline, CDR1 is LNHNV and CDR2 is YYDKDF (reference sequence). CDR3 residues: CATSRGGSYEKLFF. DNA of the CDR3: TGTGCCACCAGCAGAGGAGGTAGTTATGAAAAACTGTTTTTT. The whole variable domain, remainder taken from reference TRBV15 and TRBJ1-4, is DAMVIQNPRYQVTQFGKPVTLSCSQTLNHNVMYWYQQKSSQAPKLLFHYYDKDFNNEADTPDNFQSRRPNTSFCFLDIRSPGLGDTAMYLCATSRGGSYEKLFFGSGTQLSVL.

The chain employs TRBV3-1 (or the pseudogene TRBV3-2) and TRBJ1-1, with D tentatively TRBD1 (5 bases). This CDR3 has 15 residues. Trimming removed 1 base from V and 6 bases from J, with 15 bases in between. From germline, CDR1 is LGHDT and CDR2 YNNKEL (reference sequence). CDR3 DNA sequence: TGTGCCAGCAGCCAAGTCTTTCAGGGAGGGGCTGAAGCTTTCTTT. This gives the protein CASSQVFQGGAEAFF.

The chain joins TRBV6-5 to TRBJ2-5; possibly TRBD1 for D (6 bases). Germline CDR1 is MNHEY and CDR2 is SVGAGI. CDR3 length: 13 residues. The V gene lost 5 bases and the J gene lost 5 bases, with 12 bases spanning the gap. The CDR3 loop reads CASSTPGVETQYF. In DNA, the CDR3 is TGTGCCAGCAGTACCCCAGGGGTGGAGACCCAGTACTTC.

The J gene is TRBJ1-6, the V gene TRBV30; D not resolved. With 2 bases removed from V and 5 bases from J, the gap between germline ends came to 10 bases. The CDR3 extends over 14 amino acids. Germline V lookup: CDR1 GTSNPN, CDR2 SVGIG (reference sequence). The CDR3: CAWSSGSDNSPLHF. DNA for the CDR3: TGTGCCTGGAGTAGTGGCAGCGATAATTCACCCCTCCACTTT.

The chain has TRBV5-4 and TRBJ1-4; the match to TRBD1 covers 10 bases. There are 20 residues in the CDR3. The trim removed 4 bases at V and 3 bases at J, leaving 18 bases unmatched. Per germline, CDR1 SGHNT and CDR2 YYREEE (reference sequence). The CDR3 coding sequence is TGTGCCAGCAGCCACGCCCCGGGGACAGGGGTCGGTGGGTCTAATGAAAAACTGTTTTTT. It specifies CASSHAPGTGVGGSNEKLFF.

The chain links TRBV11-3 to TRBJ2-3; 7 nucleotides agree with TRBD1. Germline V gene data show CDR1 as SGHNT and CDR2 as YENEEA. CDR3 length equals 13 residues. Trimming cost V 3 bases and J 11 bases; bases outside gene matches: 8. The CDR3 sequence: CASSLGTVQEQYF. The CDR3 DNA reads as TGTGCCAGCAGCTTGGGGACAGTTCAGGAGCAGTATTTT.

This clone was found once. The chain recombines TRBV7-7 with TRBJ2-5; a possible D gene is TRBD1 (6 bases). This CDR3 region has 15 residues. The ends were cut back, 4 bases at V and 3 bases at J, with 15 bases in the middle. Germline V gives CDR1 SSHAT, CDR2 FNYEAQ (reference sequence). As DNA, the CDR3 is TGTGCCAGCAGCTCAACCGTAAAGGGGGAAGAGACCCAGTACTTC. Protein product: CASSSTVKGEETQYF.

The gene calls are TRBV13 and TRBJ1-1; 8 nucleotides align to TRBD1. J lost 3 bases, V lost 0 bases, and 3 bases had no gene match. Looked up from germline, CDR1 is PRHDT and CDR2 is FYEKMQ (reference sequence). The CDR3 runs 15 residues. CDR3 DNA sequence: TGTGCCAGCAGCTTAGGGCGGACAGGGCACACTGAAGCTTTCTTT. It codes for CASSLGRTGHTEAFF.

The genes are TRBV29-1 and TRBJ1-1, with 11 bases lining up with TRBD1. The ends lost 6 bases at V and 4 bases at J; junction bases unmatched: 10. Germline CDR1 reads SQVTM; CDR2 reads ANQGSEA. CDR3 length: 15 amino acids. The chain's CDR3 is CSVVNRDRGATEAFF. In DNA form, the CDR3 reads TGCAGCGTAGTGAACCGGGACAGGGGGGCCACTGAAGCTTTCTTT.

The rearrangement links TRBV5-1 to TRBJ1-4; TRBD1 agrees at 7 bases. Germline-derived CDR1 and CDR2 are SGHRS and YFSETQ. The CDR3 has 14 residues. J gave up 4 bases and V 0 bases, and 0 bases lay outside the gene matches. The CDR3 bases are TGCGCCAGCAGCTTGGGACAGGGTAATGAAAAACTGTTTTTT. This sequence encodes CASSLGQGNEKLFF.

The count of this clone is one. The chain combines TRBV7-2 with TRBJ2-3, with TRBD2 as a possible D gene (5 bases). Germline values: CDR1 SGHTA, CDR2 FQGNSA. The CDR3 covers 15 residues. The ends were cut back, 2 bases at V and 2 bases at J, with 11 bases in the middle. CDR3 protein: CASSLLGAVTDTQYF. The CDR3 DNA sequence: TGTGCCAGCAGCTTATTAGGAGCGGTCACAGATACGCAGTATTTT.

The rearrangement uses TRBV7-8 and TRBJ2-1; D is ambiguous. V was shortened by 5 bases and J by 5 bases, with 16 bases between the two germline ends. CDR3 length: 15 residues. CDR1 is SGHVS, CDR2 FQNEAQ, per germline. The CDR3 DNA sequence: TGTGCCAGCAGCCTCAATTCGGTCGTCAACAATGAGCAGTTCTTC. Protein sequence: CASSLNSVVNNEQFF.

The rearrangement uses TRBV3-1 (or the pseudogene TRBV3-2) and TRBJ2-7, with D possibly TRBD2 on 5 matching bases. CDR1 and CDR2 (germline): LGHDT, YNNKEL (reference sequence). With 0 bases removed from V and 7 bases from J, the gap between germline ends came to 10 bases. The CDR3 has 13 residues. The CDR3: CASSQDPWTEQYF. The CDR3 DNA reads as TGTGCCAGCAGCCAAGACCCTTGGACTGAGCAGTACTTC.

V and J are TRBV28 and TRBJ2-5; 7 bases agree with TRBD1. In germline, CDR1 is MDHEN, CDR2 SYDVKM. V shed 7 bases and J 5 bases; nucleotides not matched to a gene: 4. The CDR3 extends over 12 amino acids. The CDR3 reads CASKKQGETQYF. In nucleotides, the CDR3 is TGTGCCAGCAAAAAACAGGGGGAGACCCAGTACTTC. The entire variable domain, with the rest obtained from reference TRBV28 and TRBJ2-5, is as follows: DVKVTQSSRYLVKRTGEKVFLECVQDMDHENMFWYRQDPGLGLRLIYFSYDVKMKEKGDIPEGYSVSREKKERFSLILESASTNQTSMYLCASKKQGETQYFGPGTRLLVL.

Here the CDR3 DNA reads TGTGCCAGCAGCCACAGAATACCACAAGAGACCCAGTACTTC. Its translation: CASSHRIPQETQYF. This chain links TRBV5-4 with TRBJ2-5; D remains unclear. The CDR3 is 14 residues long. Trimming stripped 4 bases from V and 2 bases from J, with 12 bases between. The V gene's germline CDR1 is SGHNT and CDR2 YYREEE (reference sequence). Full variable domain (outside the CDR3, taken from reference TRBV5-4 and TRBJ2-5): ETGVTQSPTHLIKTRGQQVTLRCSSQSGHNTVSWYQQALGQGPQFIFQYYREEENGRGNFPPRFSGLQFPNYSSELNVNALELDDSALYLCASSHRIPQETQYFGPGTRLLVL.

V usage is TRBV5-4 and J usage is TRBJ1-3, with 10 bases that match TRBD1. Trimming removed 9 bases from V and 3 bases from J; junction bases left unmatched: 3. The germline gives CDR1 SGHNT, CDR2 YYREEE (reference sequence). The CDR3 totals 13 residues. The CDR3 loop reads CAIRDRGGNTIYF. DNA for the CDR3: TGTGCCATACGGGACAGGGGTGGAAACACCATATATTTT.

The chain recombines TRBV16 with TRBJ1-1; D perhaps matches TRBD1 (6 bases). The germline V gene encodes CDR1 KGHSY and CDR2 FQNENV. The V gene lost 3 bases and the J gene lost 8 bases, with 10 bases spanning the gap. The CDR3 contains 12 residues. CDR3: CASSQGHREAFF. CDR3 nucleotide sequence: TGTGCCAGCAGCCAGGGACACCGAGAAGCTTTCTTT.

The chain carries TRBV5-4 and TRBJ1-1; 10 bases are a match to TRBD1. This CDR3 has 17 amino acids. The germline gives CDR1 SGHNT, CDR2 YYREEE (reference sequence). V lost 1 base to trimming and J lost 4 bases; unmatched junction nucleotides: 10. CDR3 sequence reads: CASSLRQGALRVTEAFF. The CDR3, as DNA: TGTGCCAGCAGCTTGCGACAGGGGGCTCTCCGTGTCACTGAAGCTTTCTTT.

The chain carries TRBV30 and TRBJ2-3; 11 nucleotides agree with TRBD2. V lost 3 bases and J lost 3; bases outside the gene matches: 5. The CDR3 is 15 amino acids. CDR1 is GTSNPN, CDR2 SVGIG, per germline (reference sequence). The CDR3 region is CAWSTSGGLTDTQYF. In nucleotides, the CDR3 is TGTGCCTGGAGCACTAGCGGGGGTCTAACAGATACGCAGTATTTT. The full variable domain, its missing parts supplied by reference TRBV30 and TRBJ2-3, is SQTIHQWPATLVQPVGSPLSLECTVEGTSNPNLYWYRQAAGRGLQLLFYSVGIGQISSEVPQNLSASRPQDRQFILSSKKLLLSDSGFYLCAWSTSGGLTDTQYFGPGTRLTVL.

This sequence joins TRBV12-3 or TRBV12-4 and TRBJ1-2, with D tentatively TRBD1 (5 bases). V lost 6 bases and J lost 4, with 12 bases in between. The CDR3 runs to 13 residues. CDR3 DNA sequence: TGTGCCAGCAGCGGGGGGAGGGGCTATGGCTACACCTTC. Its translation is CASSGGRGYGYTF.